One and the same sample provided the 15 T cell receptor beta chains below, sequenced in a study of blood T cell repertoires in COVID-19. Produced via immunoSEQ multiplex PCR; TCRdb's table is partial and in-frame only. The sample consists of approximately 98,000 clones, around 80% of them appearing once. The sample consisted of peripheral blood. The source of these receptors is a man in his 60s with acute or convalescent COVID-19.

The V call is TRBV3-1 (or the pseudogene TRBV3-2), the J call TRBJ1-1, with 8 bases that match TRBD1. V shed 6 bases, J shed 11 bases, and the junction held 11 bases outside the gene matches. CDR1 is LGHDT and CDR2 is YNNKEL in the germline V gene (reference sequence). This CDR3 is built from 13 residues. CDR3 sequence: CASSKTGDRGAFF. CDR3 sequence (DNA): TGTGCCAGCAGTAAGACAGGGGACCGAGGGGCTTTCTTT.

The rearrangement uses TRBV27 and TRBJ1-4; D perhaps matches TRBD1 (5 bases). The germline V gene has CDR1 MNHEY and CDR2 SMNVEV (reference sequence). This CDR3 region has 14 residues. With 6 bases removed from V and 7 bases from J, the gap between germline ends came to 15 bases. The CDR3 loop is CASSHGGGGEKLFF. Written as DNA, the CDR3 is TGTGCCAGCAGCCATGGGGGAGGAGGTGAAAAACTGTTTTTT.

J is TRBJ2-1 and V is TRBV18; TRBD2 agrees at 8 bases. This CDR3 is 16 amino acids long. Germline V gene lookup returns CDR1 KGHSH and CDR2 LQKENI. With V trimmed by 0 bases and J by 4 bases, 5 bases remained unmatched. In DNA, the CDR3 is TGTGCCAGCTCACCACCGTCGAGCGGGGGATACAATGAGCAGTTCTTC. It specifies CASSPPSSGGYNEQFF.

This clone was seen once. The chain couples TRBV11-3 to TRBJ2-5; D is possibly TRBD2 (6 bases). V gave up 7 bases and J gave up 2 bases, with 14 bases separating them. The germline gives CDR1 SGHNT, CDR2 YENEEA. This CDR3 region has 14 residues. The CDR3: CASTPRGYQETQYF. The CDR3 nucleotides are TGTGCCAGCACCCCCCGGGGGTATCAAGAGACCCAGTACTTC.

The genes are TRBV29-1 and TRBJ1-1; D gene ambiguous. CDR3 length: 12 amino acids. From germline, CDR1 is SQVTM and CDR2 ANQGSEA. The V end lost 6 bases, the J end lost 1 base, and 9 bases lay between the germline ends. The CDR3 sequence: CSVEYTNTEAFF. The CDR3, as DNA: TGCAGCGTCGAGTATACGAACACTGAAGCTTTCTTT.

The chain has TRBV19 and TRBJ2-5, with TRBD1 matching over 8 bases. V lost 2 bases, J lost 6 bases, and 5 bases stayed unmatched. There are 14 residues in the CDR3. The V gene's germline CDR1 is LNHDA and CDR2 SQIVND (reference sequence). Written as DNA, the CDR3 is TGTGCCAGTAGTATACAGGGGGCGTTAAAGACCCAGTACTTC. It translates to CASSIQGALKTQYF. Full variable domain (outside the CDR3, taken from reference TRBV19 and TRBJ2-5): DGGITQSPKYLFRKEGQNVTLSCEQNLNHDAMYWYRQDPGQGLRLIYYSQIVNDFQKGDIAEGYSVSREKKESFPLTVTSAQKNPTAFYLCASSIQGALKTQYFGPGTRLLVL.

J is TRBJ1-2 and V is TRBV2, with 7 bases that match TRBD1. Losses at the gene ends were 5 bases for V and 5 bases for J; bases not matched to a gene: 2. The CDR3 runs to 12 residues. The germline CDR1 and CDR2 sequences are SNHLY and FYNNEI. The CDR3 bases are TGTGCCAGCAGTCAGGGGGAGTATGGCTACACCTTC. Protein sequence: CASSQGEYGYTF.

The chain uses TRBV5-4 and TRBJ2-1; TRBD1 might be the D (6 bases). Between the trimmed V and J ends, which lost 0 bases and 8 bases, there was a span of 6 bases. The CDR3 is 12 residues long. Germline V gene data show CDR1 as SGHNT and CDR2 as YYREEE (reference sequence). CDR3 in DNA: TGTGCCAGCAGCTTGGCAGGGGATGAGCAGTTCTTC. Translating it yields CASSLAGDEQFF. Full variable domain (outside the CDR3, taken from reference TRBV5-4 and TRBJ2-1): ETGVTQSPTHLIKTRGQQVTLRCSSQSGHNTVSWYQQALGQGPQFIFQYYREEENGRGNFPPRFSGLQFPNYSSELNVNALELDDSALYLCASSLAGDEQFFGPGTRLTVL.

The chain recombines TRBV19 with TRBJ2-2; 8 bases agree with TRBD2. After removal of 6 bases from V and 3 bases from J, the junction contained 21 bases not matched to a gene. Looked up from germline, CDR1 is LNHDA and CDR2 is SQIVND (reference sequence). This CDR3 comprises 20 residues. CDR3 in DNA: TGTGCCAGTAGCCCCGGCATGTTCGAGCGGGAGAACATGGACACCGGGGAGCTGTTTTTT. This encodes CASSPGMFERENMDTGELFF.

The V and J genes are TRBV28 and TRBJ1-5; TRBD1 might be the D (6 bases). This CDR3 region has 13 residues. Germline CDR1 reads MDHEN; CDR2 reads SYDVKM. V shed 2 bases and J shed 7 bases, with 9 bases lying between them. The CDR3 DNA reads TGTGCCAGCAGTTTAGGTCAGGGGCAGCCCCAGCATTTT. Protein: CASSLGQGQPQHF.

This clone is a singleton in its sample. This chain's CDR3 is CASSPFGVGSPLHF. The DNA of the CDR3 is TGTGCCAGCAGCCCCTTCGGGGTAGGATCACCCCTCCACTTT. The chain carries TRBV14 and TRBJ1-6; D not certain. Germline CDR1 is SGHDN and CDR2 is FVKESK. Trimming stripped 4 bases from V and 10 bases from J, with 14 bases between. This CDR3 is 14 amino acids long.

The chain couples TRBV5-4 to TRBJ2-1; TRBD2 matches 8 bases. This CDR3 is built from 16 residues. Germline V gene data show CDR1 as SGHNT and CDR2 as YYREEE (reference sequence). Germline trimming cut 0 bases from V and 9 bases from J; bases unmatched to any gene: 11. The CDR3, as DNA: TGTGCCAGCAGCTTGGAGCTAGCGGGTCTCAGAGGTGAGCAGTTCTTC. Amino acids: CASSLELAGLRGEQFF.

The chain carries TRBV30 and TRBJ2-7, with 11 positions matching TRBD1. CDR1 is GTSNPN, CDR2 SVGIG, per germline (reference sequence). V was clipped by 4 bases and J by 7 bases; unmatched bases: 15. The CDR3 loop spans 16 amino acids. CDR3 loop: CAWTSLPGQGGEEQYF. The CDR3 bases are TGTGCCTGGACTTCCCTGCCGGGACAGGGGGGAGAAGAGCAGTACTTC.

V gene TRBV6-6 combines with J gene TRBJ1-6; no reliable D call. There are 14 residues in the CDR3. V was pared by 0 bases and J by 6 bases, with 6 bases between. The germline CDR1 and CDR2 sequences are MNHNY and SVGAGI (reference sequence). CDR3 protein: CASSYSESNSPLHF. CDR3 coding DNA: TGTGCCAGCAGTTACTCCGAGTCTAATTCACCCCTCCACTTT.

This chain joins TRBV24-1 and TRBJ2-1; D ambiguous. This CDR3 comprises 14 residues. Deletions cut 3 bases from V and 9 bases from J, with 14 bases between. Germline CDR1 is KGHDR and CDR2 is SFDVKD. CDR3 coding DNA: TGTGCCACCAGTGATATTGAGGTTGATGGTGAGCAGTTCTTC. It codes for CATSDIEVDGEQFF.